One and the same sample provided the 2 T cell receptor beta chains below, sequenced in a study of blood T cell repertoires in COVID-19. Data came from immunoSEQ multiplex PCR; TCRdb stores just in-frame clones and leaves some out. The sample holds 250,000 to 350,000 clones, roughly 86% seen once. Sequenced sample: peripheral blood. These receptors originate from a woman in her twenties or thirties with COVID-19, enrolled during active disease.

The chain links TRBV2 to TRBJ1-4; 7 nucleotides align to TRBD1. V was clipped by 9 bases and J by 6 bases; unmatched bases: 7. This CDR3 has 13 residues. In germline, CDR1 is SNHLY, CDR2 FYNNEI. The CDR3 is CARSRDRDEKLFF. CDR3 in DNA: TGTGCCAGGAGCCGGGACAGAGATGAAAAACTGTTTTTT.

Note on this clone: A read error may account for a junction end that differs from germline. This chain uses TRBV4-1 with TRBJ1-5; the D is unclear. Germline CDR1 MGHRA, CDR2 YSYEKL. This CDR3 region has 16 residues. CDR3 sequence reads: CVSSQEGVSSNQPQHF. CDR3 DNA: TGCGTCAGCAGCCAAGAGGGCGTCAGTAGCAATCAGCCCCAGCATTTT.